This passage covers 2 T cell receptor beta chains from one sample sequenced in a study of response to subunit inactivated influenza vaccine (dated 2018 in TCRdb). Receptors were amplified or captured by RT-PCR. This sample was sequenced with an Illumina HiSeq 2500. The public sequencing data were trimmed at Q25 with fastp and processed into clonotypes with MiXCR by TCRdb, which kept only in-frame beta chains. Each entry is one CDR3 protein sequence, shown with its most common DNA and genes. The sample table records approximately 520,000 distinct CDR3 sequences; 25% of these occur just once. Over 1.5% of the sample is in the top ten clones. Here the sequenced sample was CD4+ T cells sorted from PBMCs, taken 4 to 6 days after vaccination. Receptor source: a man between 45 and 60 years old who received an inactivated influenza vaccine. Donor details come from another sample of the same person, matched by shared clones.

The chain links TRBV12-3 or TRBV12-4 to TRBJ2-3; 7 nucleotides match TRBD1. The V gene end was trimmed by 7 bases and the J gene end by 0 bases; junction bases not matched to a gene: 7. The CDR3 has 15 amino acids. The CDR3 here is CASTLDRKSTDTQYF. The CDR3, as DNA: TGTGCCAGCACGTTGGACAGGAAGAGCACAGATACGCAGTATTTT.

This chain connects TRBV6-2 or TRBV6-3 to TRBJ2-3; 14 bases line up with TRBD2. The germline V gene encodes CDR1 MNHEY and CDR2 SVGEGT. The CDR3 sequence is 17 residues long. With 5 bases clipped from V and 8 bases from J, the junction kept 12 bases outside the gene matches. The CDR3 loop is CASSRGLAGGLGTTQYF. The CDR3, as DNA: TGTGCCAGCAGTCGCGGACTAGCGGGGGGCCTTGGAACTACGCAGTATTTT.